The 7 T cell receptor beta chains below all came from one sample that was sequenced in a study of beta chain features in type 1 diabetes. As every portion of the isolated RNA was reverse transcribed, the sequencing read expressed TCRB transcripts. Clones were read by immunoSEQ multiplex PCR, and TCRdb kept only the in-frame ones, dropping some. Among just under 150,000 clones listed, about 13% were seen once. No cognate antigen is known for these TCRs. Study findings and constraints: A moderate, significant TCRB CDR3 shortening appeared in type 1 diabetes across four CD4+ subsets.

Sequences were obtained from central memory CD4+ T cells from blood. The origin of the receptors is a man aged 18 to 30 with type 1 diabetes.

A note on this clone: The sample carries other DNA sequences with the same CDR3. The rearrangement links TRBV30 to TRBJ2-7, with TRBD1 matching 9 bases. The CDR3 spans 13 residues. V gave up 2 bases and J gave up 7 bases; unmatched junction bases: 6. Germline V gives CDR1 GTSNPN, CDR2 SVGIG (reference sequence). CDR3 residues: CAWSPGTGREQYF. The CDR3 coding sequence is TGTGCCTGGAGTCCAGGGACAGGGCGGGAGCAGTACTTC.

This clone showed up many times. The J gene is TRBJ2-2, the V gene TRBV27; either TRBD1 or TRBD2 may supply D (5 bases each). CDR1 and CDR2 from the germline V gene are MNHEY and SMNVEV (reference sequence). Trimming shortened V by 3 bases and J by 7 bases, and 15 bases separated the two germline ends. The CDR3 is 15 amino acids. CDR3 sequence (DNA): TGTGCCAGCAGTTTGTCGGGGACCTGGTACGGGGAGCTGTTTTTT. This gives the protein CASSLSGTWYGELFF.

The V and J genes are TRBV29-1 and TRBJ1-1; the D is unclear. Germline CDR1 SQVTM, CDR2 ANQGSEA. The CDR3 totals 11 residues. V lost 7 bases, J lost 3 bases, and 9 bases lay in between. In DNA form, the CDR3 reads TGCAGCGCCCTTGGGGACACTGAAGCTTTCTTT. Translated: CSALGDTEAFF.

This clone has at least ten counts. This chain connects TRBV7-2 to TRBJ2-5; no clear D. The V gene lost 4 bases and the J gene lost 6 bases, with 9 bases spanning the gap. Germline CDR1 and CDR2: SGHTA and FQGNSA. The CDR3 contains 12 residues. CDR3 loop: CASSSTVKTQYF. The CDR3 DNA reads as TGTGCCAGCAGCTCCACCGTAAAGACCCAGTACTTC.

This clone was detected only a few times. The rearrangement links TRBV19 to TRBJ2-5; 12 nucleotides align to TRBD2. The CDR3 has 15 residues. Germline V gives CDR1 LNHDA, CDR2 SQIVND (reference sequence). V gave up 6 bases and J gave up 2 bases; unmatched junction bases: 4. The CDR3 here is CASRMTSGGQETQYF. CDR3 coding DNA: TGTGCCAGTAGAATGACTAGCGGGGGACAAGAGACCCAGTACTTC.

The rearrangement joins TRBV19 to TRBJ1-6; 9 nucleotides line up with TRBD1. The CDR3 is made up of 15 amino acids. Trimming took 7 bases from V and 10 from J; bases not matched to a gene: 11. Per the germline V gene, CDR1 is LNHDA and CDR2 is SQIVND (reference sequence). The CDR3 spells CASTLGQGLGSPLHF. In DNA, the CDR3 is TGTGCCAGTACCCTCGGACAGGGGTTGGGGTCACCCCTCCACTTT. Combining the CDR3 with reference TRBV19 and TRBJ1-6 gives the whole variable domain DGGITQSPKYLFRKEGQNVTLSCEQNLNHDAMYWYRQDPGQGLRLIYYSQIVNDFQKGDIAEGYSVSREKKESFPLTVTSAQKNPTAFYLCASTLGQGLGSPLHFGNGTRLTVT.

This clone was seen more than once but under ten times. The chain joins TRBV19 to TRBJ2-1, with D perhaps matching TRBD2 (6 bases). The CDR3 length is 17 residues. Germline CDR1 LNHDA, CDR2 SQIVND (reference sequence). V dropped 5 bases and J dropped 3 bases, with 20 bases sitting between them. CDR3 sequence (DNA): TGTGCCAGTAGTGTTCCCGCCGGGACTGGAGTCTACAATGAGCAGTTCTTC. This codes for CASSVPAGTGVYNEQFF.